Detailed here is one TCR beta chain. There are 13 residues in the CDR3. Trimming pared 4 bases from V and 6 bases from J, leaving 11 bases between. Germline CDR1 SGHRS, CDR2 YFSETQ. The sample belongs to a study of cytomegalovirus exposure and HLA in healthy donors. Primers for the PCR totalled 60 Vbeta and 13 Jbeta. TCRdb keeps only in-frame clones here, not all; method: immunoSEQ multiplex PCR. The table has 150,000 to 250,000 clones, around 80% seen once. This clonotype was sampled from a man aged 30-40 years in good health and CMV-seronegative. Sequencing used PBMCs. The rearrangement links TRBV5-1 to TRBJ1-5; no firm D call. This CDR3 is CASSPGVGQPQHF. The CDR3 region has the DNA TGCGCCAGCAGCCCTGGAGTGGGTCAGCCCCAGCATTTT.